The rows below give T cell receptor beta chains drawn from one sample of a study of T cell repertoires in ileal Crohn's disease. Sequencing was performed with immunoSEQ multiplex PCR; in TCRdb, only in-frame clones are kept and a portion is missing. The table lists tens of thousands of clones, approximately 91% of them singletons, with roughly 1.9% in the top ten. Sequences were obtained from ileal tissue. The source is an adult with Crohn's disease. Each CDR3 is given with its conserved first and last residue. D genes are given only for firm matches. The size of a clone is reported for some rows only, either as once, few or many, or as a class for expanded clones.

j_call: TRBJ2-5; d_call: TRBD2; v_call: TRBV19; clone_size: medium-sized; cdr3_nt: TGTGCCAGTAGTCAGACTAGCGGGAGTATGGAGACCCAGTACTTC; cdr3_aa: CASSQTSGSMETQYF
j_call: TRBJ1-1; d_call: .; v_call: TRBV7-9; clone_size: .; cdr3_nt: TGTGCCAGCAGCTCGCCCAGTGACATGAACACTGAAGCTTTCTTT; cdr3_aa: CASSSPSDMNTEAFF
j_call: TRBJ2-5; d_call: .; v_call: TRBV5-1; clone_size: .; cdr3_nt: TGCGCCAGCAGCCCTCCCCCCAGCCAAGAGACCCAGTACTTC; cdr3_aa: CASSPPPSQETQYF
j_call: TRBJ1-4; d_call: .; v_call: TRBV5-5; clone_size: .; cdr3_nt: TGTGCCAGCAGCTTACTAAATGAAAAACTGTTTTTT; cdr3_aa: CASSLLNEKLFF
j_call: TRBJ2-6; d_call: .; v_call: TRBV5-6; clone_size: .; cdr3_nt: TGTGCCAGCAGCTTGGTAGTGTTCTCTGGGGCCAACGTCCTGACTTTC; cdr3_aa: CASSLVVFSGANVLTF
j_call: TRBJ1-2; d_call: .; v_call: TRBV28; clone_size: once; cdr3_nt: TGTGCCAGCAGCACCCAAGGACTGCCCGGCAATGGCTACACCTTC; cdr3_aa: CASSTQGLPGNGYTF
j_call: TRBJ1-5; d_call: .; v_call: TRBV7-2; clone_size: .; cdr3_nt: TGTGCCAGCAGCCCCGGGACTCCGGGCAATCAGCCCCAGCATTTT; cdr3_aa: CASSPGTPGNQPQHF
j_call: TRBJ1-1; d_call: .; v_call: TRBV28; clone_size: .; cdr3_nt: TGTGCCAGCTGGAGGACCACCCTTGGGGACACTGAAGCTTTCTTT; cdr3_aa: CASWRTTLGDTEAFF
j_call: TRBJ2-4; d_call: TRBD2; v_call: TRBV25-1; clone_size: .; cdr3_nt: TGTGCCAGCAGTGAAGGGGGGGGAAGCGCAACCAAAAACATTCAGTACTTC; cdr3_aa: CASSEGGGSATKNIQYF
j_call: TRBJ1-2; d_call: .; v_call: TRBV5-4; clone_size: once; cdr3_nt: TGTGCCAGCACCCCGGGGGACTATGGCTACACCTTC; cdr3_aa: CASTPGDYGYTF
j_call: TRBJ1-3; d_call: TRBD1; v_call: TRBV14; clone_size: once; cdr3_nt: TGTGCCAGCAGCCCCGGGACAGTAGGAAACACCATATATTTT; cdr3_aa: CASSPGTVGNTIYF
j_call: TRBJ2-1; d_call: .; v_call: TRBV5-6; clone_size: once; cdr3_nt: TGTGCCAGCAGCTTCCTACAGGGAAATGAGCAGTTCTTC; cdr3_aa: CASSFLQGNEQFF
j_call: TRBJ1-2; d_call: .; v_call: TRBV19; clone_size: .; cdr3_nt: TGTGCCAGTAGTATAGTTGCCGGACAAAGGGATGGCTACACCTTC; cdr3_aa: CASSIVAGQRDGYTF
j_call: TRBJ1-2; d_call: .; v_call: TRBV10-3; clone_size: .; cdr3_nt: TGTGCCATCGGGGGGTTTCCCTTTATTGGCTACACCTTC; cdr3_aa: CAIGGFPFIGYTF
j_call: TRBJ2-7; d_call: .; v_call: TRBV29-1; clone_size: .; cdr3_nt: TGCAGCGTTGTGAGCGGTTCCTACGAGCAGTACTTC; cdr3_aa: CSVVSGSYEQYF
j_call: TRBJ1-1; d_call: TRBD1; v_call: TRBV4-1; clone_size: .; cdr3_nt: TGCGCCAGCAGCCAAGCGGACAGGGACGACACTGAAGCTTTCTTT; cdr3_aa: CASSQADRDDTEAFF
j_call: TRBJ1-2; d_call: TRBD1; v_call: TRBV6-5; clone_size: .; cdr3_nt: TGTGCCAGCAGTGCCGGGACAGGGTTGAGCTATGGCTACACCTTC; cdr3_aa: CASSAGTGLSYGYTF
j_call: TRBJ2-1; d_call: TRBD2; v_call: TRBV7-8; clone_size: .; cdr3_nt: TGTGCCAGCAGCCCAGGACTAGAACCCTACAATGAGCAGTTCTTC; cdr3_aa: CASSPGLEPYNEQFF
j_call: TRBJ1-4; d_call: .; v_call: TRBV18; clone_size: .; cdr3_nt: TGTGCCAGCTCACCACCCGCAGGGCCTGAAAAACTGTTTTTT; cdr3_aa: CASSPPAGPEKLFF
j_call: TRBJ2-1; d_call: TRBD2; v_call: TRBV11-3; clone_size: .; cdr3_nt: TGTGCCAGCAGCTTAGCCCCTTTAGCGGGGGGGCTCGATGAGCAGTTCTTC; cdr3_aa: CASSLAPLAGGLDEQFF
j_call: TRBJ1-1; d_call: .; v_call: TRBV11-2; clone_size: .; cdr3_nt: TGTGCCAGCAGCTCGGACACTGAAGCTTTCTTT; cdr3_aa: CASSSDTEAFF
j_call: TRBJ1-1; d_call: .; v_call: TRBV6-5; clone_size: .; cdr3_nt: TGTGCCAGCAGAAACGGGGGTAGGGCTTTCTTT; cdr3_aa: CASRNGGRAFF
j_call: TRBJ2-2; d_call: .; v_call: TRBV27; clone_size: .; cdr3_nt: TGTGCCAGCAGTTTAGAGTTCAGGGCCGGGGAGCTGTTTTTT; cdr3_aa: CASSLEFRAGELFF
j_call: TRBJ2-1; d_call: TRBD2; v_call: TRBV2; clone_size: .; cdr3_nt: TGTGCCAGCAGGGGCGGACTAGCGGGGTACAATGAGCAGTTCTTC; cdr3_aa: CASRGGLAGYNEQFF
j_call: TRBJ2-3; d_call: TRBD2; v_call: TRBV5-1; clone_size: few; cdr3_nt: TGCGCCAGCAGCCTACCTAGCGGGGGGGCAACAGATACGCAGTATTTT; cdr3_aa: CASSLPSGGATDTQYF